One and the same sample provided the 31 T cell receptor beta chains below, sequenced in a study of CD8 T cells in Susac syndrome. Reverse transcription of roughly 0.5 to 1 ug RNA was carried out with random hexamers. MiXCR, run by TCRdb on the immunoSEQ multiplex PCR reads, gives a single entry per CDR3 protein. The table has around 150,000 distinct CDR3 sequences, 93% seen once. The sequenced sample consisted of CD4+ T cells from PBMCs. The receptors shown here come from a human donor in good health.

Here the CDR3 DNA reads TGTGCCAGCAGCCTATTAGGAAACACCATATATTTT. It is translated as CASSLLGNTIYF. The chain links TRBV28 to TRBJ1-3; D remains ambiguous. Trimming shortened V by 6 bases and J by 4 bases, and 7 bases separated the two germline ends. In germline, CDR1 is MDHEN, CDR2 SYDVKM. The CDR3 runs 12 residues. The full variable domain, its missing parts supplied by reference TRBV28 and TRBJ1-3, is DVKVTQSSRYLVKRTGEKVFLECVQDMDHENMFWYRQDPGLGLRLIYFSYDVKMKEKGDIPEGYSVSREKKERFSLILESASTNQTSMYLCASSLLGNTIYFGEGSWLTVV.

The chain links TRBV2 to TRBJ2-4; 12 nucleotides match TRBD1. Germline V CDR1 and CDR2: SNHLY, FYNNEI. The trim removed 8 bases at V and 7 bases at J, leaving 6 bases unmatched. This CDR3 contains 14 residues. CDR3: CASLLGQGANIQYF. In DNA form, the CDR3 reads TGTGCCAGCCTTTTGGGACAGGGGGCCAACATTCAGTACTTC.

The gene calls are TRBV2 and TRBJ1-5, with D hard to call. The CDR3 contains 14 residues. Trimming left V 6 bases short and J 3 bases short, with 12 bases between. Looked up from germline, CDR1 is SNHLY and CDR2 is FYNNEI. The CDR3 sequence: CASRAGRYNQPQHF. The DNA of the CDR3 is TGTGCCAGCAGAGCCGGGCGATACAATCAGCCCCAGCATTTT.

V usage is TRBV2 and J usage is TRBJ1-2, with a possible D match to TRBD1 (6 bases). Trimming removed 4 bases at V and 4 bases at J, with 10 bases between. The CDR3 is 13 residues long. Germline CDR1 and CDR2: SNHLY and FYNNEI. CDR3 sequence reads: CASSVDSFYGYTF. The CDR3 coding sequence is TGTGCCAGCAGTGTGGACAGTTTCTATGGCTACACCTTC.

The CDR3 loop reads CASSSNRGSYEQYF. The CDR3 DNA sequence: TGTGCCAGCAGCAGTAACAGGGGAAGCTACGAGCAGTACTTC. The V call is TRBV12-3 or TRBV12-4, the J call TRBJ2-7; TRBD1 aligns across 7 bases. After removal of 6 bases from V and 3 bases from J, the junction contained 8 bases not matched to a gene. This CDR3 spans 14 amino acids.

This chain uses TRBV29-1 with TRBJ1-5; perhaps TRBD1 as D (5 bases). The CDR3 loop spans 13 amino acids. Germline V lookup: CDR1 SQVTM, CDR2 ANQGSEA. Trimming removed 3 bases at V and 4 bases at J, with 10 bases between. The CDR3 region has the DNA TGCAGCGTTGAGGGGGGAGCAAATCAGCCCCAGCATTTT. Its translation is CSVEGGANQPQHF.

V gene TRBV12-3 or TRBV12-4 combines with J gene TRBJ2-3; 8 nucleotides align to TRBD1. There are 14 residues in the CDR3. The V gene end was trimmed by 3 bases and the J gene end by 6 bases; junction bases not matched to a gene: 5. The CDR3 DNA sequence: TGTGCCAGCAGTTTGAACAGGGGGTTCGATACGCAGTATTTT. Translated, it gives CASSLNRGFDTQYF.

The chain carries TRBV14 and TRBJ1-1; weak D call: TRBD1 (6 bases). Germline V CDR1 and CDR2: SGHDN, FVKESK. This CDR3 comprises 16 residues. The V end was cut by 3 bases, the J end by 1 base, with 15 bases between. CDR3 amino acids: CASSHLTQGRNTEAFF. The CDR3, as DNA: TGTGCCAGCAGCCACCTTACTCAGGGGCGGAACACTGAAGCTTTCTTT.

The chain carries TRBV5-1 and TRBJ1-2; D unresolved. CDR1 is SGHRS and CDR2 is YFSETQ in the germline V gene. CDR3 length: 15 amino acids. The germline V and J ends were trimmed by 4 bases and 10 bases, with 23 bases remaining between them. The CDR3 here is CASSPEVIGRSDYTF. In DNA form, the CDR3 reads TGCGCCAGCAGCCCGGAGGTGATTGGACGTAGCGACTACACCTTC. Looking up the rest from reference TRBV5-1 and TRBJ1-2 gives the full variable domain: KAGVTQTPRYLIKTRGQQVTLSCSPISGHRSVSWYQQTPGQGLQFLFEYFSETQRNKGNFPGRFSGRQFSNSRSEMNVSTLELGDSALYLCASSPEVIGRSDYTFGSGTRLTVV.

The rearrangement links TRBV20-1 to TRBJ2-7; D perhaps matches TRBD2 (5 bases). CDR1 and CDR2 from the germline V gene are DFQATT and SNEGSKA (reference sequence). Trimming cost V 1 base and J 3 bases, with 10 bases left between them. CDR3 size: 13 residues. The CDR3 loop is CSARASGLYEQYF. Here the CDR3 DNA reads TGCAGTGCTAGAGCGTCTGGACTCTACGAGCAGTACTTC.

V and J are TRBV2 and TRBJ1-4; D is unclear. Trimming stripped 0 bases from V and 0 bases from J, with 8 bases between. This CDR3 is built from 16 residues. Germline loops: CDR1 SNHLY, CDR2 FYNNEI. CDR3 sequence: CASSEAGHTTNEKLFF. In DNA form, the CDR3 reads TGTGCCAGCAGTGAAGCAGGGCACACAACTAATGAAAAACTGTTTTTT.

The gene calls are TRBV23-1 and TRBJ2-1; 9 bases align to TRBD2. TRBV23-1 is an ORF; its function is uncertain. The CDR3 length is 15 residues. With 6 bases clipped from V and 10 bases from J, the junction kept 13 bases outside the gene matches. This chain's CDR3 is CASRHSGTSRGEQFF. CDR3 in DNA: TGCGCCAGCAGGCATTCCGGGACTAGCAGGGGCGAGCAGTTCTTC.

V and J are TRBV30 and TRBJ1-3; unclear D gene. V lost 3 bases and J lost 0, with 12 bases in between. Germline V gene data show CDR1 as GTSNPN and CDR2 as SVGIG (reference sequence). The CDR3 consists of 15 residues. The CDR3, as DNA: TGTGCCTGGAGGACCCCGGGTCGCTCTGGAAACACCATATATTTT. This sequence encodes CAWRTPGRSGNTIYF.

The chain recombines TRBV5-1 with TRBJ2-3; D not resolved. The CDR3 loop spans 13 amino acids. V lost 0 bases and J lost 4, with 6 bases in between. Germline CDR1 reads SGHRS; CDR2 reads YFSETQ. Here the CDR3 reads CASSLERADTQYF. The CDR3 coding sequence is TGCGCCAGCAGCTTGGAACGAGCAGATACGCAGTATTTT.

The DNA for the CDR3 is TGTGCCAGCAGCCACCGACTAGCGGGTTACAATGAGCAGTTCTTC. As protein: CASSHRLAGYNEQFF. The chain employs TRBV4-2 and TRBJ2-1, with TRBD2 matching 10 bases. The germline V gene has CDR1 LGHNA and CDR2 YNFKEQ. J was trimmed by 4 bases and V by 3 bases; bases with no gene match: 3. The CDR3 spans 15 residues.

The chain is built from TRBV12-5 and TRBJ2-1, with D perhaps being TRBD1 or TRBD2 (5 bases each). V lost 6 bases and J lost 7, with 13 bases in between. Germline CDR1 reads LGHNT; CDR2 reads FRNRAP. This CDR3 comprises 13 residues. The CDR3 DNA sequence: TGTGCTAGTGGACGGGACGGATTAAATGAGCAGTTCTTC. Residues: CASGRDGLNEQFF. The whole variable domain, filled in from reference TRBV12-5 and TRBJ2-1, reads DARVTQTPRHKVTEMGQEVTMRCQPILGHNTVFWYRQTMMQGLELLAYFRNRAPLDDSGMPKDRFSAEMPDATLATLKIQPSEPRDSAVYFCASGRDGLNEQFFGPGTRLTVL.

This clonotype was picked up one time. The DNA for the CDR3 is TGCAGCGTTGCCTGGAGACTTACGAACACTGAAGCTTTCTTT. This codes for CSVAWRLTNTEAFF. The chain uses TRBV29-1 and TRBJ1-1, with D hard to call. Trimming took 4 bases from V and 1 from J, leaving 13 bases between them. Germline-derived CDR1 and CDR2 are SQVTM and ANQGSEA. The CDR3 is 14 residues long.

To note about this clonotype: Its ends do not fully match the called genes, so a read error is possible. This chain joins TRBV3-1 and TRBJ1-1; no clear D gene. The CDR3 sequence is 13 residues long. Germline V lookup: CDR1 LGHDT, CDR2 YNNKEL (reference sequence). CDR3 nucleotides: TGTGCCAGCAACCAAGGTGGGATCACTGAAGCTTTCTTT. This translates into CASNQGGITEAFF.

This chain uses TRBV2 with TRBJ1-2, with D perhaps TRBD1 (6 bases). There are 13 residues in the CDR3. The germline V gene has CDR1 SNHLY and CDR2 FYNNEI. The V end lost 4 bases, the J end lost 7 bases, and 13 bases lay between the germline ends. CDR3 nucleotides: TGTGCCAGCAGTGCGCAGGGGAAGGGTGGCTACACCTTC. Translation gives CASSAQGKGGYTF.

The J gene is TRBJ1-3, the V gene TRBV18; D is perhaps TRBD1 (5 bases). The CDR3 length is 16 residues. Germline CDR1 is KGHSH and CDR2 is LQKENI. V lost 3 bases and J lost 0, with 12 bases in between. The CDR3 region has the DNA TGTGCCAGCTCACCCTTCGACAGTTTCTCTGGAAACACCATATATTTT. This translates into CASSPFDSFSGNTIYF.

The rearrangement links TRBV19 to TRBJ2-2, with D possibly being TRBD1 (6 bases). This CDR3 contains 14 residues. Germline V CDR1 and CDR2: LNHDA, SQIVND (reference sequence). Trimming took off 6 bases at V and 1 base at J, with 9 bases between the two ends. CDR3 coding DNA: TGTGCCAGTAGGACGGGACAGAACACCGGGGAGCTGTTTTTT. This codes for CASRTGQNTGELFF.

This chain links TRBV5-4 with TRBJ2-5, with TRBD1 as a possible D gene (5 bases). Germline CDR1 is SGHNT and CDR2 is YYREEE (reference sequence). This CDR3 contains 13 residues. V was clipped by 5 bases and J by 4 bases, with 12 bases between them. In nucleotides, the CDR3 is TGTGCCAGCAGTCTTCAGGGCCCAGAGACCCAGTACTTC. This codes for CASSLQGPETQYF.

This chain uses TRBV20-1 with TRBJ1-1, with D perhaps matching TRBD1 (6 bases). The CDR3 contains 14 residues. The ends were cut back, 1 base at V and 0 bases at J, with 9 bases in the middle. The germline gives CDR1 DFQATT, CDR2 SNEGSKA (reference sequence). CDR3 DNA: TGCAGTGCTAGAGTGGGACACCTGAACACTGAAGCTTTCTTT. Translated: CSARVGHLNTEAFF.

This clonotype was picked up one time. The V call is TRBV7-2, the J call TRBJ1-6; D might be TRBD1 (6 bases). V was trimmed by 3 bases and J by 7 bases, leaving 13 bases between them. The CDR3 covers 15 residues. Germline CDR1 SGHTA, CDR2 FQGNSA. CDR3 DNA: TGTGCCAGCAGCTTCAACAGGGCATCGAATTCACCCCTCCACTTT. It codes for CASSFNRASNSPLHF.

The gene calls are TRBV3-1 and TRBJ2-5; possibly TRBD1 for D (5 bases). CDR3 size: 14 residues. Germline V gives CDR1 LGHDT, CDR2 YNNKEL (reference sequence). Trimming removed 1 base at V and 5 bases at J, with 11 bases between. CDR3 nucleotides: TGTGCCAGCAGCCAAGCCGGCAGGGATGAGACCCAGTACTTC. Its protein product is CASSQAGRDETQYF.

V usage is TRBV29-1 and J usage is TRBJ2-7, with D uncertain. CDR1 SQVTM and CDR2 ANQGSEA come from the germline V gene. V lost 1 base and J 4 bases, leaving 5 bases between the germline ends. CDR3 size: 11 residues. Written as DNA, the CDR3 is TGCAGCGTTGAAGGGGGATACGAGCAGTACTTC. Translated: CSVEGGYEQYF.

This clonotype has only a few counts. The chain uses TRBV12-3 or TRBV12-4 and TRBJ1-1; unclear D gene. V lost 5 bases and J lost 0, with 7 bases in between. This CDR3 is built from 13 residues. The CDR3 is CASSLLMNTEAFF. Here the CDR3 DNA reads TGTGCCAGCAGTCTCTTAATGAACACTGAAGCTTTCTTT.

This chain uses TRBV5-1 with TRBJ2-3, with no clear D. The CDR3 is 14 amino acids. Trimming shortened V by 3 bases and J by 1 base, and 9 bases separated the two germline ends. Germline values: CDR1 SGHRS, CDR2 YFSETQ. The CDR3 spells CASSSPQGTDTQYF. The CDR3 DNA follows: TGCGCCAGCAGCTCGCCGCAGGGCACAGATACGCAGTATTTT.

V is TRBV7-9 and J is TRBJ1-4, with D perhaps TRBD1 (5 bases). Trimming shortened V by 5 bases and J by 10 bases, and 11 bases separated the two germline ends. The germline V gene encodes CDR1 SEHNR and CDR2 FQNEAQ (reference sequence). There are 12 residues in the CDR3. In DNA, the CDR3 is TGTGCCAGCAGCCTCAGGGTGGGAAAACTGTTTTTT. Its translation: CASSLRVGKLFF. Based on the CDR3 plus reference TRBV7-9 and TRBJ1-4, the full variable domain is DTGVSQNPRHKITKRGQNVTFRCDPISEHNRLYWYRQTLGQGPEFLTYFQNEAQLEKSRLLSDRFSAERPKGSFSTLEIQRTEQGDSAMYLCASSLRVGKLFFGSGTQLSVL.

The V gene is TRBV5-4, the J gene TRBJ1-2; D might be TRBD1 (5 bases). V was clipped by 2 bases and J by 0 bases, with 11 bases between them. This CDR3 is 15 amino acids long. Germline V gives CDR1 SGHNT, CDR2 YYREEE (reference sequence). CDR3 sequence: CASSLSGGTNYGYTF. DNA for the CDR3: TGTGCCAGCAGCTTAAGCGGGGGAACTAACTATGGCTACACCTTC. Full variable domain (remainder filled in from reference TRBV5-4 and TRBJ1-2): ETGVTQSPTHLIKTRGQQVTLRCSSQSGHNTVSWYQQALGQGPQFIFQYYREEENGRGNFPPRFSGLQFPNYSSELNVNALELDDSALYLCASSLSGGTNYGYTFGSGTRLTVV.

The chain recombines TRBV7-3 with TRBJ1-2, with 8 bases matching TRBD1. V shed 3 bases, J shed 14 bases, and the junction held 11 bases outside the gene matches. This CDR3 spans 13 amino acids. Germline assignment: CDR1 SGHTA and CDR2 FQGTGA. In nucleotides, the CDR3 is TGTGCCAGCAGCTTTTCGCCGGGACAGGCAGGGACCTTC. Its translation: CASSFSPGQAGTF.